This TCR beta chain emerged from a study of cytomegalovirus exposure and HLA in healthy donors. The table lists this clone with a few counts. The antigen is undetermined. Study-level points and caveats: In vitro work confirmed that a few CMV-associated chains recognize CMV antigens. Being indistinguishable, some V segments were excluded, TRBV6-2 and TRBV6-3 among them. The study found most TCR sequences rare, yet found some public TCRs in many donors.

The study ran its PCR with 60 Vbeta and 13 Jbeta primers. TCRdb's table, derived via immunoSEQ multiplex PCR, lists solely in-frame clones and lacks some. The table records about 200,000 clones, roughly 77% of them present only once. The CDR3 has 17 amino acids. Sequencing used PBMCs. The chain carries TRBV21-1 and TRBJ1-2; TRBD1 is the table's D call, not checked against the DNA. TRBV21-1 is a pseudogene. The origin of this receptor is a male donor in good health and CMV-seropositive. CDR3 residues: CASSKVETPNPAYGYTF. The CDR3 DNA reads as TGTGCCAGCAGCAAAGTTGAGACACCCAACCCCGCATATGGCTACACCTTC.